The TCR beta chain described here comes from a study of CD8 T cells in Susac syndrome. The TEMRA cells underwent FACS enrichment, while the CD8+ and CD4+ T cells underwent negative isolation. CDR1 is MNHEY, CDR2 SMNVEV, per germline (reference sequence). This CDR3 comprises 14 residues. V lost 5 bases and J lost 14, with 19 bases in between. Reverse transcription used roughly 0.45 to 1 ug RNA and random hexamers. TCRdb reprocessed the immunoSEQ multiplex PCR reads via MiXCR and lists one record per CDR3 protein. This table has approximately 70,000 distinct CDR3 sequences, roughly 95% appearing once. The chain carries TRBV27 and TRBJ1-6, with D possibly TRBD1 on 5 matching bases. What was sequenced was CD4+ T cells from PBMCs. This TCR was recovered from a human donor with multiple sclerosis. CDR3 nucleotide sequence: TGTGCCAGCAGTCCCGTCGGGAGGGGAAGGTCCCTCCACTTT. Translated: CASSPVGRGRSLHF.